The 13 T cell receptor beta chains below come from one sample, sequenced in a study of OX40 agonist ivuxolimab in advanced cancers. TCRdb's table, derived via immunoSEQ multiplex PCR, lists solely in-frame clones and lacks some. Here the sample spans roughly 110,000 clones, approximately 90% being singletons. Sequenced here: CD4+ or CD8+ T cells sorted from blood, sampled in a trial of the OX40 agonist ivuxolimab. These receptors all stem from an adult with an advanced solid tumor such as melanoma, head and neck, liver or kidney cancer.

The CDR3 nucleotides read TGTGCCAGCAGCTTACAGTCCCAAGACAATGAGCAGTTCTTC. It encodes CASSLQSQDNEQFF. The chain joins TRBV7-3 to TRBJ2-1; D uncertain. Between the trimmed V and J ends, which lost 2 bases and 5 bases, there was a span of 10 bases. The CDR3 has 14 residues. Germline CDR1 is SGHTA and CDR2 is FQGTGA.

The V and J genes are TRBV25-1 and TRBJ1-4, with D hard to call. The CDR3 covers 13 residues. Trimming left V 6 bases short and J 6 bases short, with 11 bases between. Germline V gene data show CDR1 as MGHDK and CDR2 as SYGVNS. The CDR3 reads CASRQSLYEKLFF. In DNA form, the CDR3 reads TGTGCCAGCAGACAAAGTTTATATGAAAAACTGTTTTTT.

V is TRBV19 and J is TRBJ2-5; 10 bases are shared with TRBD1. J lost 5 bases, V lost 5 bases, and 5 bases had no gene match. CDR3 size: 14 residues. Germline V lookup: CDR1 LNHDA, CDR2 SQIVND (reference sequence). In DNA form, the CDR3 reads TGTGCCAGTAGTTCCCGGGACAGGGGTGAGACCCAGTACTTC. This translates into CASSSRDRGETQYF.

In its sample, this clone was seen a few times. V is TRBV19 and J is TRBJ1-5; 12 bases are a match to TRBD1. J lost 7 bases, V lost 5 bases, and 6 bases had no gene match. The CDR3 is made up of 15 amino acids. Germline lookup yields CDR1 LNHDA and CDR2 SQIVND (reference sequence). DNA of the CDR3: TGTGCCAGTAGTGAGGGGACAGGGGGCGGACAGCCCCAGCATTTT. It specifies CASSEGTGGGQPQHF. The full variable domain, its missing parts supplied by reference TRBV19 and TRBJ1-5, is DGGITQSPKYLFRKEGQNVTLSCEQNLNHDAMYWYRQDPGQGLRLIYYSQIVNDFQKGDIAEGYSVSREKKESFPLTVTSAQKNPTAFYLCASSEGTGGGQPQHFGDGTRLSIL.

The chain couples TRBV7-2 to TRBJ1-1; TRBD1 aligns across 7 bases. The germline V gene encodes CDR1 SGHTA and CDR2 FQGNSA. V trimming: 2 bases; J trimming: 4 bases; junction bases outside the gene matches: 4. This CDR3 is built from 14 residues. The CDR3 DNA follows: TGTGCCAGCAGCTTAAGGGGGCCCTCCACTGAAGCTTTCTTT. Its protein product is CASSLRGPSTEAFF. Full variable domain (outside the CDR3, taken from reference TRBV7-2 and TRBJ1-1): GAGVSQSPSNKVTEKGKDVELRCDPISGHTALYWYRQSLGQGLEFLIYFQGNSAPDKSGLPSDRFSAERTGGSVSTLTIQRTQQEDSAVYLCASSLRGPSTEAFFGQGTRLTVV.

The chain uses TRBV5-5 and TRBJ2-7, with 10 bases identical to TRBD1. Looked up from germline, CDR1 is SGHKS and CDR2 is YYEKEE (reference sequence). The CDR3 is made up of 14 amino acids. The J segment lost 7 bases and the V segment lost 5 bases, leaving 9 bases of the junction unmatched. The CDR3 DNA is TGTGCCAGCAGTAGGGACAGGGGTATGAATGAGCAGTACTTC. Translated: CASSRDRGMNEQYF.

The chain recombines TRBV5-1 with TRBJ2-7; the D is unclear. CDR1 is SGHRS, CDR2 YFSETQ, per germline. V lost 4 bases, J lost 2 bases, and 10 bases lay in between. The CDR3 runs to 13 residues. The CDR3 is CASSTAGPYEQYF. The CDR3 bases are TGCGCCAGCAGCACCGCTGGCCCCTACGAGCAGTACTTC.

The chain carries TRBV7-9 and TRBJ1-3; D gene unclear. Per germline, CDR1 SEHNR and CDR2 FQNEAQ (reference sequence). The CDR3 consists of 15 residues. V was trimmed by 5 bases and J by 0 bases, leaving 11 bases between them. The CDR3 spells CASSPALGSGNTIYF. Written as DNA, the CDR3 is TGTGCCAGCAGCCCCGCACTGGGCTCTGGAAACACCATATATTTT.

The CDR3, as DNA: TGTGCCAGCAGCCAAGATCCAGGGGACAGCAGAAACACCATATATTTT. The encoded protein is CASSQDPGDSRNTIYF. The chain combines TRBV14 with TRBJ1-3; 7 bases are a match to TRBD1. With V trimmed by 0 bases and J by 5 bases, 7 bases remained unmatched. Looked up from germline, CDR1 is SGHDN and CDR2 is FVKESK. The CDR3 consists of 16 residues.

The genes are TRBV5-1 and TRBJ2-7, with D uncertain. There are 14 residues in the CDR3. Germline assignment: CDR1 SGHRS and CDR2 YFSETQ. V lost 5 bases and J 0 bases, leaving 12 bases between the germline ends. CDR3 bases: TGCGCCAGCAGGGTTGATTCGTTCTCCTACGAGCAGTACTTC. This sequence encodes CASRVDSFSYEQYF.

This chain uses TRBV19 with TRBJ1-5; 10 bases fit TRBD1. This CDR3 has 16 residues. With V trimmed by 5 bases and J by 1 base, 5 bases remained unmatched. Germline V gene sequence: CDR1 LNHDA, CDR2 SQIVND (reference sequence). Written as DNA, the CDR3 is TGTGCCAGTAGTCCCCGACAGGGGGCGAGCAATCAGCCCCAGCATTTT. This encodes CASSPRQGASNQPQHF.

The chain combines TRBV7-3 with TRBJ2-2, with D perhaps being TRBD1 or TRBD2 (5 bases each). This CDR3 comprises 17 residues. V gave up 4 bases and J gave up 0 bases, with 15 bases separating them. In germline, CDR1 is SGHTA, CDR2 FQGTGA. The CDR3 sequence is CASSSLPGTPNTGELFF. In DNA form, the CDR3 reads TGTGCCAGCAGCTCGTTACCGGGGACCCCGAACACCGGGGAGCTGTTTTTT.

The gene calls are TRBV6-5 and TRBJ1-3; 7 bases fit TRBD1. From germline, CDR1 is MNHEY and CDR2 SVGAGI. V dropped 6 bases and J dropped 2; count of bases not matched to a gene: 4. The CDR3 sequence is 14 residues long. In nucleotides, the CDR3 is TGTGCCAGCAGCCTCGACAGGGCTGGAAACACCATATATTTT. Its protein is CASSLDRAGNTIYF.